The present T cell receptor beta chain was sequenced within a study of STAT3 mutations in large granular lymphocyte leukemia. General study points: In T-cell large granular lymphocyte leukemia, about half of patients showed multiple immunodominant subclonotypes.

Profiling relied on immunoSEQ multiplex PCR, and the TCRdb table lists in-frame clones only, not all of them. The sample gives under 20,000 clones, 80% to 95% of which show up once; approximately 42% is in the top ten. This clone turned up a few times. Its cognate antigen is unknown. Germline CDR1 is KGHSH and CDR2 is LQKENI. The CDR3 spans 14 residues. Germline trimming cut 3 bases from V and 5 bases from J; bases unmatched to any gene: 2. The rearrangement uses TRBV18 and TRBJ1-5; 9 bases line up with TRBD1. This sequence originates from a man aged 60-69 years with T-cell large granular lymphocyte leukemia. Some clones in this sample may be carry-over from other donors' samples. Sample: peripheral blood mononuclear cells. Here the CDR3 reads CASSPGQGYQPQHF. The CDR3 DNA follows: TGTGCCAGCTCACCGGGACAGGGATATCAGCCCCAGCATTTT.